The next 15 T cell receptor beta chains were all read from a single sample in a study of blood T cell repertoires in COVID-19 (dated by TCRdb to 2020 to 2022). Library prep was done by the immunoSEQ multiplex PCR assay. TCRdb mirrors the immuneACCESS table, restricted to in-frame sequences. Some clones are absent from its copies; in checked studies, under half trace to an unresolved V gene, and the reason for the others is unknown. The sample yields under 200,000 clones; roughly nine tenths were counted once. The ten largest account for approximately 0.5% of the sample. Sequenced sample: peripheral blood. These receptors originate from a man between 45 and 60 years old with acute or convalescent COVID-19.

The genes are TRBV5-6 and TRBJ1-1, with 7 bases that match TRBD1. J lost 0 bases, V lost 0 bases, and 8 bases had no gene match. The germline V gene encodes CDR1 SGHDT and CDR2 YYEEEE. The CDR3 loop spans 17 amino acids. CDR3 residues: CASSLAYTGAMNTEAFF. CDR3 in DNA: TGTGCCAGCAGCTTGGCGTATACAGGGGCGATGAACACTGAAGCTTTCTTT.

The chain joins TRBV28 to TRBJ2-7; 10 bases match TRBD1. This CDR3 spans 13 amino acids. In germline, CDR1 is MDHEN, CDR2 SYDVKM. V lost 8 bases to trimming and J lost 10 bases; unmatched junction nucleotides: 11. CDR3 amino acids: CASSPPGQGFQYF. As DNA, the CDR3 is TGTGCCAGCTCCCCACCGGGACAGGGGTTCCAGTACTTC.

This chain uses TRBV10-3 with TRBJ1-5; D ambiguous. Trimming shortened V by 7 bases and J by 3 bases, and 10 bases separated the two germline ends. The CDR3 has 13 amino acids. The germline CDR1 and CDR2 sequences are ENHRY and SYGVKD. The CDR3 spells CAITAGDNQPQHF. The CDR3 DNA follows: TGTGCCATCACGGCGGGAGACAATCAGCCCCAGCATTTT.

About this clone: One junction end does not reproduce the germline sequence, and a read error may be involved. V gene TRBV18 combines with J gene TRBJ1-3; D remains unclear. This CDR3 is 14 amino acids long. Germline lookup yields CDR1 KGHSH and CDR2 LQKENI. The CDR3, as DNA: TGTGCCAGCTCTCCACGGAGCGGCGGAAACACCATATATTTT. Its protein product is CASSPRSGGNTIYF.

This clone came up once. The chain is built from TRBV9 and TRBJ1-4; possible D gene TRBD1, 5 bases. V lost 0 bases, J lost 12 bases, and 12 bases lay in between. Germline V gene lookup returns CDR1 SGDLS and CDR2 YYNGEE. This CDR3 is built from 13 residues. CDR3 sequence reads: CASSVGGGDQLFF. DNA of the CDR3: TGTGCCAGCAGCGTAGGAGGCGGGGACCAACTGTTTTTT.

The chain is built from TRBV19 and TRBJ1-2, with TRBD1 matching 11 bases. Germline CDR1 is LNHDA and CDR2 is SQIVND (reference sequence). V shed 6 bases, J shed 4 bases, and the junction held 7 bases outside the gene matches. The CDR3 runs 15 residues. This chain's CDR3 is CASSLGQGAIYGYTF. The CDR3 DNA follows: TGTGCCAGTAGCCTCGGACAGGGGGCTATCTATGGCTACACCTTC. The complete variable domain, with remaining parts taken from reference TRBV19 and TRBJ1-2, reads DGGITQSPKYLFRKEGQNVTLSCEQNLNHDAMYWYRQDPGQGLRLIYYSQIVNDFQKGDIAEGYSVSREKKESFPLTVTSAQKNPTAFYLCASSLGQGAIYGYTFGSGTRLTVV.

The chain links TRBV4-3 to TRBJ2-1, with D perhaps matching TRBD2 (6 bases). Germline CDR1 reads LGHNA; CDR2 reads YSLEER. V gave up 0 bases and J gave up 3 bases, with 15 bases separating them. This CDR3 has 17 amino acids. CDR3 residues: CASSQDGRLANYNEQFF. Written as DNA, the CDR3 is TGCGCCAGCAGCCAAGATGGGAGGCTAGCGAACTACAATGAGCAGTTCTTC.

The chain has TRBV5-1 and TRBJ1-5; D is unresolved. Between the trimmed V and J ends, which lost 4 bases and 5 bases, there was a span of 10 bases. The CDR3 has 13 amino acids. Germline values: CDR1 SGHRS, CDR2 YFSETQ. For the CDR3, the DNA is TGCGCCAGCAGCGTCACTTTGGATCAGCCCCAGCATTTT. Protein: CASSVTLDQPQHF.

The chain employs TRBV19 and TRBJ2-7; 7 bases fit TRBD2. Germline CDR1 LNHDA, CDR2 SQIVND (reference sequence). There are 13 residues in the CDR3. The junction had 3 bases not matched to a gene; V was cut back by 1 base and J by 6 bases. The CDR3: CASSIGGGTEQYF. The CDR3 DNA sequence: TGTGCCAGTAGTATAGGGGGAGGGACCGAGCAGTACTTC.

This chain links TRBV6-2 or TRBV6-3 with TRBJ2-1; 7 bases align to TRBD2. The junction had 12 bases not matched to a gene; V was cut back by 2 bases and J by 5 bases. The CDR3 spans 17 residues. From germline, CDR1 is MNHEY and CDR2 SVGEGT. Written as DNA, the CDR3 is TGTGCCAGCAGTTACCCCGCGTGGAGCGGGGTCGACAATGAGCAGTTCTTC. Its protein product is CASSYPAWSGVDNEQFF.

The chain couples TRBV19 to TRBJ1-4; D is undetermined. Germline-derived CDR1 and CDR2 are LNHDA and SQIVND (reference sequence). The CDR3 covers 15 residues. V was pared by 5 bases and J by 11 bases, with 21 bases between. The CDR3 DNA is TGTGCCAGTAGTCCCCAAAGGACGGGAGGTGATAAACTGTTTTTT. Its protein product is CASSPQRTGGDKLFF.

The chain recombines TRBV6-6 with TRBJ2-7; D is undetermined. V shed 0 bases and J shed 6 bases, with 6 bases lying between them. The germline V gene has CDR1 MNHNY and CDR2 SVGAGI (reference sequence). CDR3 length: 12 residues. CDR3 nucleotides: TGTGCCAGCAGTTACTCGACGGGCGAGCAGTACTTC. This translates into CASSYSTGEQYF.

V and J are TRBV28 and TRBJ2-1, with TRBD2 identical over 12 bases. CDR1 and CDR2 from the germline V gene are MDHEN and SYDVKM. This CDR3 has 16 amino acids. V was pared by 5 bases and J by 2 bases, with 4 bases of the junction left unmatched. The DNA for the CDR3 is TGTGCCAGCAGTGAGACTAGCGGGAGAACCTACAATGAGCAGTTCTTC. This sequence encodes CASSETSGRTYNEQFF.

The V and J genes are TRBV9 and TRBJ2-5; D not certain. The V end lost 5 bases, the J end lost 5 bases, and 25 bases lay between the germline ends. In germline, CDR1 is SGDLS, CDR2 YYNGEE. The CDR3 totals 17 residues. The CDR3 reads CASRNKGETIFDETQYF. In DNA form, the CDR3 reads TGTGCCAGCAGAAATAAAGGAGAGACCATCTTCGACGAGACCCAGTACTTC.

The CDR3 loop reads CASSSDGTDYNEQFF. The CDR3, as DNA: TGCGCCAGCAGCTCCGACGGGACAGACTACAATGAGCAGTTCTTC. The chain has TRBV5-1 and TRBJ2-1; 7 bases map to TRBD1. Germline V lookup: CDR1 SGHRS, CDR2 YFSETQ. J was trimmed by 3 bases and V by 3 bases; bases with no gene match: 6. This CDR3 has 15 residues.